The source of this TCR beta chain is a study of blood T cell repertoires in COVID-19. Study as a whole: Samples representing acute and convalescent COVID-19 were sourced from the United States, Italy and Spain. Nucleic acid was either cDNA or gDNA, and it came from T cells, B-cell-depleted T cells, or PBMCs.

This clone was seen a few times. Authors' methods: Counts of nucleated cells, estimated from reference gene primer amplification, were obtained. Produced via immunoSEQ multiplex PCR; TCRdb's table is partial and in-frame only. That table furnishes V, J and clone size, whereas the DNA furnished D and trimming. The repertoire includes about 240,000 clones, approximately 85% of them detected once, and about an eighth sits in the top ten. Specimen: peripheral blood. The clonotype was recovered from a woman aged 55-70 years with active or convalescent COVID-19.

In DNA form, the CDR3 reads TGTGCCAGCAGTATTCAGATGACTAATGAAAAACTGTTTTTT. Protein: CASSIQMTNEKLFF. This rearrangement joins TRBV2 to TRBJ1-4; D is ambiguous. V lost 5 bases, J lost 2 bases, and 9 bases lay in between. Germline V CDR1 and CDR2: SNHLY, FYNNEI. The CDR3 has 14 amino acids. The full variable domain, its missing parts supplied by reference TRBV2 and TRBJ1-4, is EPEVTQTPSHQVTQMGQEVILRCVPISNHLYFYWYRQILGQKVEFLVSFYNNEISEKSEIFDDQFSVERPDGSNFTLKIRSTKLEDSAMYFCASSIQMTNEKLFFGSGTQLSVL.